This T cell receptor beta chain was obtained from a study of OX40 agonist ivuxolimab in advanced cancers. This clone turned up a few times. The germline gives CDR1 KGHSY, CDR2 FQNENV. This CDR3 region has 13 residues. V dropped 2 bases and J dropped 1 base, with 6 bases sitting between them. Using immunoSEQ multiplex PCR, the repertoire was profiled, and TCRdb retains in-frame clones only, with some absent. The sample lists tens of thousands of clones, 80% to 90% seen once, with 0.69% in the top ten. The sample here was CD4+ or CD8+ T cells sorted from blood, taken in a trial of the OX40 agonist ivuxolimab. The source is an adult with an advanced solid tumor such as melanoma, head and neck, liver or kidney cancer. The chain links TRBV16 to TRBJ2-7; no reliable D call. CDR3 amino acids: CASSQGDSYEQYF. The CDR3 nucleotides read TGTGCCAGCAGCCAAGGAGATTCCTACGAGCAGTACTTC. Looking up the rest from reference TRBV16 and TRBJ2-7 gives the full variable domain: GEEVAQTPKHLVRGEGQKAKLYCAPIKGHSYVFWYQQVLKNEFKFLISFQNENVFDETGMPKERFSAKCLPNSPCSLEIQATKLEDSAVYFCASSQGDSYEQYFGPGTRLTVT.